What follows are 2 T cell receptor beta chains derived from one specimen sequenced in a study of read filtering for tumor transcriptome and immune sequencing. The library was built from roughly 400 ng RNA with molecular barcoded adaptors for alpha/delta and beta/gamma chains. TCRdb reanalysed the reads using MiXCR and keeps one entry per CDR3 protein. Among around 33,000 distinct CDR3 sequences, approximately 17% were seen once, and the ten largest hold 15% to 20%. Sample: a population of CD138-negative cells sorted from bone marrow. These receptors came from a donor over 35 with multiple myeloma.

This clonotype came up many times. CDR3 bases: TGTGCCATCAGTGATCAGGGGAGCACTGAAGCTTTCTTT. Translating gives CAISDQGSTEAFF. The V gene is TRBV10-3, the J gene TRBJ1-1; tentatively, D is TRBD1 (6 bases). From germline, CDR1 is ENHRY and CDR2 SYGVKD. This CDR3 is built from 13 residues. The V gene lost 3 bases and the J gene lost 4 bases, with 9 bases spanning the gap.

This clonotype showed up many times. CDR3 nucleotide sequence: TGTGCCAGCAGCTTTAATGCAGATACGCAGTATTTT. Translation gives CASSFNADTQYF. The chain has TRBV7-8 and TRBJ2-3; D is undetermined. Trimming took off 3 bases at V and 4 bases at J, with 5 bases between the two ends. This CDR3 has 12 residues. The germline gives CDR1 SGHVS, CDR2 FQNEAQ.